The T cell receptor beta chain described here comes from a study of response to subunit inactivated influenza vaccine. In this sample, this clonotype turned up a few times. Antigen unknown. The V gene end was trimmed by 7 bases and the J gene end by 3 bases; junction bases not matched to a gene: 10. The CDR3 extends over 15 amino acids. TCRdb re-called the RT-PCR reads with MiXCR, one entry per CDR3 protein. The sample holds 300,000 to 350,000 distinct CDR3 sequences; 20% to 25% are singletons and the top ten take roughly 10%. Whole-study results and caveats: Authors suggested each seasonal influenza vaccination recruits few new T cells.

The sample was PBMCs from blood, taken less than 22 months after vaccination. The receptor comes from a man in his fifties or sixties who received an inactivated influenza vaccine. This chain connects TRBV12-3 or TRBV12-4 to TRBJ2-3; TRBD2 agrees at 7 bases. The CDR3 is CASTDRDYITDTQYF. The CDR3 DNA sequence: TGTGCCAGCACCGACCGGGACTACATTACAGATACGCAGTATTTT.